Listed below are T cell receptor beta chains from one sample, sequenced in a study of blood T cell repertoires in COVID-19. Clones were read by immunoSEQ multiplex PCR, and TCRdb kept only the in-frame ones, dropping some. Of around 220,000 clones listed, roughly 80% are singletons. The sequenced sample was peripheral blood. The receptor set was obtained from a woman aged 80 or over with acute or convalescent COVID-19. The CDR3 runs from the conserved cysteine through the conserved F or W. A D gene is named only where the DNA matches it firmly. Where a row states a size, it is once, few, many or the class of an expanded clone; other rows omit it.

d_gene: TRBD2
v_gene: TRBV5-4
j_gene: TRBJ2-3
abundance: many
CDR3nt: TGTGCCAGCAGCTTGGCCCCACTAGCGGGGAGGGACATGTTAGATACGCAGTATTTT
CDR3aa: CASSLAPLAGRDMLDTQYF

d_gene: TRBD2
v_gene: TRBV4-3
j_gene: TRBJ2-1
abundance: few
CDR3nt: TGCGCCAGCAGCCAAGTCTATAGCGGGGGTTACAATGAGCAGTTCTTC
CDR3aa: CASSQVYSGGYNEQFF

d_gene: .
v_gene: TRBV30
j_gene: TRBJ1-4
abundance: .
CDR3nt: TGTGCCTGGAGTGTGTCCCGGAATGAAAAACTGTTTTTT
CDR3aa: CAWSVSRNEKLFF

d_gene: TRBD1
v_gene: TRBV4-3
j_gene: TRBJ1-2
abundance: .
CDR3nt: TGCGCCAGCAGCCAGCAGCGGACAGGCAGAACAGTAGGGGGTGGCTACACCTTC
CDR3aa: CASSQQRTGRTVGGGYTF

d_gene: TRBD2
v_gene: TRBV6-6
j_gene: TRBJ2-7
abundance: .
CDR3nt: TGTGCCAGCAGTTACCCCGGGACTATGATCTACGAGCAGTACTTC
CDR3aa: CASSYPGTMIYEQYF

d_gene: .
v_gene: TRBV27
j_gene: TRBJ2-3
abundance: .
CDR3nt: TGTGCCAGCAGTTTAGGAGGGTACAGGGGAGATACGCAGTATTTT
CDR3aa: CASSLGGYRGDTQYF

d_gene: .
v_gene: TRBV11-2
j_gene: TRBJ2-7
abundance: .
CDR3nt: TGTGCCAGCAGCTTCCCCGCCTCTAGCGTCCAGCAGTACTTC
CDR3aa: CASSFPASSVQQYF

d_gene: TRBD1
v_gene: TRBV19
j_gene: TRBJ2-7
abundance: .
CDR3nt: TGTGCCAGTAGTATCGGGGACAGCCTACTCTACGAGCAGTACTTC
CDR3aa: CASSIGDSLLYEQYF

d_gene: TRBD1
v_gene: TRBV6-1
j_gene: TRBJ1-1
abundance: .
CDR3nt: TGTGCCAGCAGTGACTCGCGGACAGGGACCACTGAAGCTTTCTTT
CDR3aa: CASSDSRTGTTEAFF

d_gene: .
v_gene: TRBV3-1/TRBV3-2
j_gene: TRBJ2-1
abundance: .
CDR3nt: TGTGCCAGCAGCCAAGGGGGAAGCGGGAATGAGCAGTTCTTC
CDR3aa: CASSQGGSGNEQFF

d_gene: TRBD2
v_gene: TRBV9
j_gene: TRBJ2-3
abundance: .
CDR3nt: TGTGCCAGCAGCCCAGACTTGGGCGGGAGAGGTCTGGCAGATACGCAGTATTTT
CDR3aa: CASSPDLGGRGLADTQYF

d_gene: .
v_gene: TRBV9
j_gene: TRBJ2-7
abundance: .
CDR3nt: TGTGCCAGCAGCGTAGCGGGAGTCGACGAGCAGTACTTC
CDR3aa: CASSVAGVDEQYF

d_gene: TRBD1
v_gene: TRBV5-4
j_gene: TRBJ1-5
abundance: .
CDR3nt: TGTGCCAGCAGCCTAGACAGGGGAGGGGGCCAGCCCCAGCATTTT
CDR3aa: CASSLDRGGGQPQHF

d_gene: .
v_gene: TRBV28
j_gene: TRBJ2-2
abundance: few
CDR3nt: TGTGCCAGCAGAGGTGGCGGTCGGGCCGGGGAGCTGTTTTTT
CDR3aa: CASRGGGRAGELFF

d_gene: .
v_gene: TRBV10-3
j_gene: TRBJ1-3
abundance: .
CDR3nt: TGTGCCATCAGTGAGTCCTCCAGGGACTCTGGAAACACCATATATTTT
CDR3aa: CAISESSRDSGNTIYF

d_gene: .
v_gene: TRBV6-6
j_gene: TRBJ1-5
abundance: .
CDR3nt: TGTGCCAGCAGTTACGGGGCCTCTCAGCCCCAGCATTTT
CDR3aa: CASSYGASQPQHF

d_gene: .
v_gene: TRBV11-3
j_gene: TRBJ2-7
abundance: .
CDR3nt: TGTGCCAGCAGCTCTATTGGAGACCCCTCCAACTTC
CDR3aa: CASSSIGDPSNF

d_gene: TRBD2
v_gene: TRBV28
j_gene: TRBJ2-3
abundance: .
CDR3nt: TGTGCCAGCACCTACTCGGGAGGGACCACAGATACGCAGTATTTT
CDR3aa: CASTYSGGTTDTQYF

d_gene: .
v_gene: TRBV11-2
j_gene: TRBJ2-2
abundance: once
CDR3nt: TGTGCCAGCAGCCAGACTAGTTTCCCCGGGGAGCTGTTTTTT
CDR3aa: CASSQTSFPGELFF

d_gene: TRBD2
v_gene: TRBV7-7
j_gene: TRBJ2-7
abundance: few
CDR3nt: TGTGCTAGCAGCCGGGGGACTAGCGGAGTATACGAGCAGTACTTC
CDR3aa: CASSRGTSGVYEQYF

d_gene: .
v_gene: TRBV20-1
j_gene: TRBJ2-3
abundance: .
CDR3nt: TGCAGTGCTTGGGCCGTGGATACGCAGTATTTT
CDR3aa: CSAWAVDTQYF

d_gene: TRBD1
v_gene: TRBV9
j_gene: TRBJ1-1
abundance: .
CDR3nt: TGTGCCAGCAGCGTAGATCAGGGCAGGGGGCTTGAAGCTTTCTTT
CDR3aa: CASSVDQGRGLEAFF

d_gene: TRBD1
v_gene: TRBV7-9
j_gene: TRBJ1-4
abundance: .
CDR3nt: TGTGCCAGCAGCTTAGTGGACAGGGTAGGAGCAACTAATGAAAAACTGTTTTTT
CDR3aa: CASSLVDRVGATNEKLFF

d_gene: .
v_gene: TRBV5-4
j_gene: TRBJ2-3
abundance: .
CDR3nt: TGTGCCAGCAGCTCCCCCCCGAGCGGAGTAGGGGATACGCAGTATTTT
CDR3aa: CASSSPPSGVGDTQYF

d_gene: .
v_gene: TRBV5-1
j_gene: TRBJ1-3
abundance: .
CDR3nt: TGCGCCAGCAGCTCCTGGGGAGGTGGGGGCTCTGGAAACACCATATATTTT
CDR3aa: CASSSWGGGGSGNTIYF

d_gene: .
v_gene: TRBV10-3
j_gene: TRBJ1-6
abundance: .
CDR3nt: TGTGCCATCAGTGATCCTCCAGGCTCACCCCTCCACTTT
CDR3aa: CAISDPPGSPLHF

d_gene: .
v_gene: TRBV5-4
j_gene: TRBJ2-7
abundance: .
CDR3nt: TGTGCCAGCAGCTTGTACTCGCGCTACGAGCAGTACTTC
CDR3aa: CASSLYSRYEQYF

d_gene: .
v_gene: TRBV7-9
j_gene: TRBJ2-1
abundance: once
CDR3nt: TGTGCCAGCAGCCCTAGAGGGCACAATGAGCAGTTCTTC
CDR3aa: CASSPRGHNEQFF

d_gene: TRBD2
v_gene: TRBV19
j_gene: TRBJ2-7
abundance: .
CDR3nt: TGTGCCAGTAGTATCCTCGCGGGGGGCCTCTACGAGCAGTACTTC
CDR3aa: CASSILAGGLYEQYF

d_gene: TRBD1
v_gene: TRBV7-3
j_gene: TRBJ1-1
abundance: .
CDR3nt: TGTGCCAGCAGCTCCGACAGGGCCACTGAAGCTTTCTTT
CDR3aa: CASSSDRATEAFF

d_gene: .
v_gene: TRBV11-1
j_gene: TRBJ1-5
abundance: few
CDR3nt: TGTGCCAGCAGCGTGACAGGAAATCAGCCCCAGCATTTT
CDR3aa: CASSVTGNQPQHF

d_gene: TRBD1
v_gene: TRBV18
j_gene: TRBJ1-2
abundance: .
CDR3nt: TGTGCCAGCTCACCAGGACAGGAAAATGGCTACACCTTC
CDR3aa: CASSPGQENGYTF

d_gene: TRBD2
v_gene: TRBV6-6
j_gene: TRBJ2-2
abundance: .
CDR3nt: TGTGCCAGCAGTTTGAACACGGGGGGCACCGGGGAGCTGTTTTTT
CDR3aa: CASSLNTGGTGELFF

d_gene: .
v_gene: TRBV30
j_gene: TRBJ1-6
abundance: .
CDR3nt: TGTGCCTGGAGTACACAGGGACCCTATAATTCACCCCTCCACTTT
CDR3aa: CAWSTQGPYNSPLHF

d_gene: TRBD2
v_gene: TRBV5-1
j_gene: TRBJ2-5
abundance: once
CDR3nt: TGCGCCAGCAGCTTCAGCGGGGAAGAGACCCAGTACTTC
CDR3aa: CASSFSGEETQYF

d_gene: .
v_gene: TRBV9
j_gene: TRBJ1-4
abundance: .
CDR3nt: TGTGCCAGCAGCGTTAGCGGGGAAAAACTGTTTTTT
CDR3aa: CASSVSGEKLFF

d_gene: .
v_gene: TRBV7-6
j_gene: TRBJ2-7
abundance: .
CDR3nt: TGTGCCAGCAGCTCGCGGTTCGGCGAGCAGTACTTC
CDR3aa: CASSSRFGEQYF

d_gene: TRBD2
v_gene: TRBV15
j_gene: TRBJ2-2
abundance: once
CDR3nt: TGTGCCACCAGCAGAGAGGCTAGCGGGAATAGGGGGGAGCTGTTTTTT
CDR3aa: CATSREASGNRGELFF

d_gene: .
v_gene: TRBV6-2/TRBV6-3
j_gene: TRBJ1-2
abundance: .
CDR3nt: TGTGCCAGCAGCCGTGGACAGCCCTATGGCTACACCTTC
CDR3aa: CASSRGQPYGYTF

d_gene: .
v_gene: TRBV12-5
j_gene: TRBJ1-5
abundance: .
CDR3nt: TGTGCTAGTGGTTTGGGACAACCAAATCAGCCCCAGCATTTT
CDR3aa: CASGLGQPNQPQHF

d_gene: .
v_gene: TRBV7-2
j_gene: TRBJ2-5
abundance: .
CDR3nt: TGTGCCAGCAGCTTAGCGCAAGGGAGGGAGACCCAGTACTTC
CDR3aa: CASSLAQGRETQYF

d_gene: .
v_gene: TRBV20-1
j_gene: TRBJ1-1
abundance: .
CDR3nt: TGCAGTGCTAATCTCGACACTGAAGCTTTCTTT
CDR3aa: CSANLDTEAFF

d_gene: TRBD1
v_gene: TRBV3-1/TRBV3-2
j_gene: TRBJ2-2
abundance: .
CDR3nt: TGTGCCAGCAGCCCCGGGACAGGGGTTGTTGGCGGGGAGCTGTTTTTT
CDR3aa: CASSPGTGVVGGELFF

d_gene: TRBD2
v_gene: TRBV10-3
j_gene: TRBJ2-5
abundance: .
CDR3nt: TGTGCCACCCGACCGGGGGGGGAGACCCAGTACTTC
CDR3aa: CATRPGGETQYF

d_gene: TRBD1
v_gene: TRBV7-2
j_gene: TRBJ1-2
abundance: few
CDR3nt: TGTGCCAGCAGCTTGACAGGGGGGGATGGCTATGGCTACACCTTC
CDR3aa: CASSLTGGDGYGYTF

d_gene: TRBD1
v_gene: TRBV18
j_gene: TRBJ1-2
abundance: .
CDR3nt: TGTGCCAGCTCACCAGAGGGACAGGTTTATGGCTACACCTTC
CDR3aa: CASSPEGQVYGYTF

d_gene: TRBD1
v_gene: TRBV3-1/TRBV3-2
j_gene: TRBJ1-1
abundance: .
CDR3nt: TGTGCCAGCAGCCAACCGGCCCCGGGACAGAATAACACTGAAGCTTTCTTT
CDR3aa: CASSQPAPGQNNTEAFF

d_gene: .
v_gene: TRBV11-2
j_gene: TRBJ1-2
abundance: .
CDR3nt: TGTGCCAGCAGACCCCTTATAGGGGTGGGCTATGGCTACACCTTC
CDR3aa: CASRPLIGVGYGYTF

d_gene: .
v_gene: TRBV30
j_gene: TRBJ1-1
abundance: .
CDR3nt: TGTGCCTGGCCGGGGGTCCAGAACACTGAAGCTTTCTTT
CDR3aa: CAWPGVQNTEAFF

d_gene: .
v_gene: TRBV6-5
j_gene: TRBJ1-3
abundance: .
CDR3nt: TGTGCCAGCAGTTACGCCCTTTGGAGCTCTGGAAACACCATATATTTT
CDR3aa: CASSYALWSSGNTIYF